The TCR beta chain under discussion was sequenced for a study of CD8+CD57+ T cells in acquired aplastic anemia. Across the whole study: Quantities of DNA derived from sorted CD4+ and CD8+ cells averaged around 3 ug. Study-wide findings and caveats: Any difference that existed in CD8+ Simpson's diversity between patients and controls was not significant.

This clonotype was observed a few times. The target antigen is unknown. A single base separates this from a much larger clone, so it may be a read error. CDR1 and CDR2 (germline): SGHKS, YYEKEE (reference sequence). The CDR3 has 13 amino acids. Trimming took 2 bases from V and 3 from J, leaving 8 bases between them. The sequenced patients had an expansion of CD8+CD57+ cells seen by flow cytometry. Profiling that covered TCR beta VDJ and CDR3 relied on genomic DNA as its template. TCRdb ran MiXCR on the reads and lists one entry per CDR3 protein. The sample records hundreds of thousands of distinct CDR3 sequences, 40% to 50% being singletons.

This TCR was sampled from a human donor with aplastic anemia. Sequenced: sorted CD4+, CD8+, or CD8+CD57+ T cells (not recorded which) from PBMCs. This rearrangement joins TRBV5-5 to TRBJ2-5, with D maybe TRBD1 (5 bases). CDR3 loop: CASSLGAKETQYF. The CDR3 nucleotides are TGTGCCAGCAGCTTAGGGGCTAAAGAGACCCAGTACTTC.